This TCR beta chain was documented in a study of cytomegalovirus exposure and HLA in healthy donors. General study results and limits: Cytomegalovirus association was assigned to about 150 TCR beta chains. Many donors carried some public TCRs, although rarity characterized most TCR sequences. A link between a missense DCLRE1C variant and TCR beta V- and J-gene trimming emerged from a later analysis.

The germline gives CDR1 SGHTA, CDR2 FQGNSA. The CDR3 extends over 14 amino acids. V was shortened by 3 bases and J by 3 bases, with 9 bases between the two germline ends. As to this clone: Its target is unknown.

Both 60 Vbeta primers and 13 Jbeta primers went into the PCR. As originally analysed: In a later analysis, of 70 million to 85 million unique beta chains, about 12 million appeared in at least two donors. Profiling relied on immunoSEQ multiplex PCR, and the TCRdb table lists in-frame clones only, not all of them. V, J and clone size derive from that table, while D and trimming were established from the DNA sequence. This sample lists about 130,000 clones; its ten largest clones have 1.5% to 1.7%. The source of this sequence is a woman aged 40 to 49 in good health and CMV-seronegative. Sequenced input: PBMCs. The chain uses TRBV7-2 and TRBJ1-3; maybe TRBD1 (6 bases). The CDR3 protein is CASSFNRDGNTIYF. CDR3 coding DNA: TGTGCCAGCAGCTTTAACAGGGATGGAAACACCATATATTTT.